This T cell receptor beta chain derives from a study of blood T cells in healthy people across ages. Researchers collected ten milliliters of peripheral blood from every single donor. With V trimmed by 7 bases and J by 6 bases, 5 bases remained unmatched. This CDR3 has 13 residues. In germline, CDR1 is MNHEY, CDR2 SVGAGI. Primers used in a second PCR of roughly 6 to 12 cycles were a sample-barcoded 5' primer and a J-beta primer mix. Each TCR beta cDNA got a 12-nucleotide random molecular identifier. TCRdb reprocessed the 5' RACE reads with MiXCR, giving one entry per CDR3 protein. This table holds 1,300,000 or so distinct CDR3 sequences, around 55% found once.

The chain recombines TRBV6-5 with TRBJ2-1; the match to TRBD1 covers 8 bases. The specimen was blood. This receptor was taken from a man aged 18 to 35 in good health. The CDR3 is CASMLTGGNEQFF. The CDR3 bases are TGTGCCAGCATGTTAACAGGGGGCAATGAGCAGTTCTTC.